The 9 T cell receptor beta chains below all came from one sample that was sequenced in a study of early stage breast cancer tumors. Measured with immunoSEQ multiplex PCR; TCRdb has only the in-frame clones, and not every one. This table has just under 30,000 clones, roughly 86% appearing once. The sample consisted of blood. All receptors derive from a person in their fifties with breast cancer.

The table lists this clone with a few counts. V is TRBV18 and J is TRBJ1-5; maybe TRBD1 (5 bases). This CDR3 contains 15 residues. V gave up 5 bases and J gave up 4 bases, with 15 bases separating them. The germline V gene has CDR1 KGHSH and CDR2 LQKENI. The CDR3 protein is CASSAGTEGNQPQHF. The CDR3, as DNA: TGTGCCAGCTCAGCCGGGACGGAAGGAAATCAGCCCCAGCATTTT. Together with reference TRBV18 and TRBJ1-5, the CDR3 gives the full variable domain: NAGVMQNPRHLVRRRGQEARLRCSPMKGHSHVYWYRQLPEEGLKFMVYLQKENIIDESGMPKERFSAEFPKEGPSILRIQQVVRGDSAAYFCASSAGTEGNQPQHFGDGTRLSIL.

The chain combines TRBV30 with TRBJ2-7, with a possible D match to TRBD1 (5 bases). Per the germline V gene, CDR1 is GTSNPN and CDR2 is SVGIG (reference sequence). The germline V and J ends were trimmed by 0 bases and 3 bases, with 9 bases remaining between them. The CDR3 has 13 amino acids. This CDR3 is CAWSVQDNYEQYF. The CDR3 DNA reads as TGTGCCTGGAGTGTACAGGACAACTACGAGCAGTACTTC.

This clone was recorded only once. The chain has TRBV14 and TRBJ2-2; the match to TRBD1 covers 7 bases. The germline V gene has CDR1 SGHDN and CDR2 FVKESK. CDR3 length: 15 residues. J gave up 3 bases and V 4 bases, and 5 bases lay outside the gene matches. The CDR3 spells CASSPRQGHTGELFF. The CDR3 region has the DNA TGTGCCAGCAGCCCAAGACAGGGCCACACCGGGGAGCTGTTTTTT.

V usage is TRBV4-3 and J usage is TRBJ2-3, with no clear D. The V gene's germline CDR1 is LGHNA and CDR2 YSLEER. V was pared by 0 bases and J by 2 bases, with 15 bases between. The CDR3 loop spans 17 amino acids. The DNA for the CDR3 is TGCGCCAGCAGCCAAGATAGCCAGGCCAGCACCACAGATACGCAGTATTTT. Translation: CASSQDSQASTTDTQYF.

The V call is TRBV5-6, the J call TRBJ1-6, with 7 bases lining up with TRBD1. The ends lost 3 bases at V and 2 bases at J; junction bases unmatched: 8. CDR3 length equals 17 residues. Germline V gene sequence: CDR1 SGHDT, CDR2 YYEEEE. The CDR3 nucleotides read TGTGCCAGCAGCTCGGACCCAGGGGGAACCTATAATTCACCCCTCCACTTT. It encodes CASSSDPGGTYNSPLHF.

The rearrangement joins TRBV5-1 to TRBJ2-2; TRBD2 is a possible D gene (7 bases). Germline V gives CDR1 SGHRS, CDR2 YFSETQ. The germline V and J ends were trimmed by 1 base and 6 bases, with 13 bases remaining between them. The CDR3 has 15 residues. This CDR3 reads CASSLRSGGSGELFF. The CDR3 DNA is TGCGCCAGCAGCTTGAGGTCGGGGGGCTCCGGGGAGCTGTTTTTT.

The chain recombines TRBV25-1 with TRBJ2-1, with TRBD2 matching over 7 bases. The CDR3 consists of 16 residues. The V segment lost 1 base and the J segment 0 bases; nucleotides outside the gene matches: 3. CDR1 and CDR2 from the germline V gene are MGHDK and SYGVNS. DNA for the CDR3: TGTGCCAGCAGTGAATTGGGCGGGGGCTCCTACAATGAGCAGTTCTTC. This encodes CASSELGGGSYNEQFF. Together with reference TRBV25-1 and TRBJ2-1, the CDR3 gives the full variable domain: EADIYQTPRYLVIGTGKKITLECSQTMGHDKMYWYQQDPGMELHLIHYSYGVNSTEKGDLSSESTVSRIRTEHFPLTLESARPSHTSQYLCASSELGGGSYNEQFFGPGTRLTVL.

V and J are TRBV10-3 and TRBJ2-7; D uncertain. The germline V gene encodes CDR1 ENHRY and CDR2 SYGVKD. Trimming stripped 4 bases from V and 2 bases from J, with 12 bases between. The CDR3 has 14 amino acids. The DNA of the CDR3 is TGTGCCATCAGTGGGGCTTTAGTCACCTACGAGCAGTACTTC. This translates into CAISGALVTYEQYF.

J is TRBJ2-3 and V is TRBV6-6, with 10 bases identical to TRBD2. With 6 bases clipped from V and 2 bases from J, the junction kept 8 bases outside the gene matches. This CDR3 contains 16 residues. Germline CDR1 and CDR2: MNHNY and SVGAGI (reference sequence). The CDR3: CASSSGLAEYTDTQYF. CDR3 DNA sequence: TGTGCCAGCAGCTCCGGACTAGCGGAGTACACAGATACGCAGTATTTT.